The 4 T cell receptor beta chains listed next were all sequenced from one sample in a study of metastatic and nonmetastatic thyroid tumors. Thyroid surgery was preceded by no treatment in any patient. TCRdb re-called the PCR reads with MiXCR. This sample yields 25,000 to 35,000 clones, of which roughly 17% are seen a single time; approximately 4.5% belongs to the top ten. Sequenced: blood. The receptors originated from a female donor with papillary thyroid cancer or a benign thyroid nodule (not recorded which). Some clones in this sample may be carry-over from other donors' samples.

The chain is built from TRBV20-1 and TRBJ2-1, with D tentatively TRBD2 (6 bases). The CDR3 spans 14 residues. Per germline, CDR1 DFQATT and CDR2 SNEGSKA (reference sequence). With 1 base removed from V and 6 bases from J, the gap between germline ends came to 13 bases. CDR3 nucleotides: TGCAGTGCTAGAGTAAGCGGGTATTTCAATGAGCAGTTCTTC. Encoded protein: CSARVSGYFNEQFF.

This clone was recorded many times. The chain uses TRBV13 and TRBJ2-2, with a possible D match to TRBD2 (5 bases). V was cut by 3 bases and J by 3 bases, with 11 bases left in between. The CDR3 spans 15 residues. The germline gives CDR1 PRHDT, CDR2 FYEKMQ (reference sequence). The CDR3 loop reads CASSFGGRYTGELFF. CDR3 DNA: TGTGCCAGCAGCTTCGGAGGAAGGTACACCGGGGAGCTGTTTTTT.

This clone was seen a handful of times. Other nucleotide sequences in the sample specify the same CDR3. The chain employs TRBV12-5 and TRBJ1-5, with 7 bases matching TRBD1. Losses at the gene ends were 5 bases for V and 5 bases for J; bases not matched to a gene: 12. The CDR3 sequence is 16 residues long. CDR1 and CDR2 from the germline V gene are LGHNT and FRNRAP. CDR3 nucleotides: TGTGCTAGTGGTATAGCCGTGGGACAGAGTTATCAGCCCCAGCATTTT. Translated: CASGIAVGQSYQPQHF.

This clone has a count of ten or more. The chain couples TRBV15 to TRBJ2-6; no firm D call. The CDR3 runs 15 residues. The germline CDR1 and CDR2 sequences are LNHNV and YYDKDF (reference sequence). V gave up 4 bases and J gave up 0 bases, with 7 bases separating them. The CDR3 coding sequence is TGTGCCACCAGCAAACCCAGCTCTGGGGCCAACGTCCTGACTTTC. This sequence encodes CATSKPSSGANVLTF.